This T cell receptor beta chain was sequenced for a study of control samples from healthy donors and cancer patients (dated by TCRdb to about 2020). Libraries were prepared through the immunoSEQ multiplex PCR assay. TCRdb holds this immuneACCESS table with in-frame rearrangements only. Some clones are missing; in checked studies, unresolved V genes explain under half, and the rest has no known cause. In all, the sample holds about 410,000 clones, and 90% of those were seen once. Roughly 6.4% of the sample belongs to the ten largest clones. Remarks on this clone: Its antigen specificity is not known. No base quality information exists; no much larger clone differs at one position.

Sequencing was carried out using PBMCs. The source is a man aged 40-49 years with head and neck cancer.

The CDR3 here reads CASRMSGVSYGYTF. The DNA sequence is given as TGTGCCAGCAGGATGAGCGGGGTGTCCTATGGCTACACCTTC. The chain was built from TRBV5-6 and TRBJ1-2, with the D gene too uncertain to name. Via the germline V gene, CDR1 is SGHDT and CDR2 YYEEEE. The CDR3 covers 14 residues, taking in both the cysteine and the phenylalanine. The read is trimmed to its CDR3 DNA, 42 bases read in frame from base 1. Trimming at the junction amounts to 5 bases on V and 4 bases on J, and the germline ends lie 15 bases apart.